This TCR beta chain stems from a study of blood T cells in healthy people across ages. The CDR3 is made up of 18 amino acids. With 0 bases clipped from V and 0 bases from J, the junction kept 12 bases outside the gene matches. Germline CDR1 and CDR2: DFQATT and SNEGSKA (reference sequence). PCR was performed a second time for about 6 to 11 cycles using a sample-barcoded 5' primer and a J-beta primer mix. TCRdb called the 5' RACE reads again in MiXCR, with one record for every CDR3 protein. The data show about 800,000 distinct CDR3 sequences, around half seen once. The V call is TRBV20-1, the J call TRBJ2-7, with 9 bases fitting TRBD1. The sequenced material came from blood. The TCR sequence derives from an elderly man in good health. The CDR3 region has the DNA TGCAGTGCTAGAGATCAGGGGGGACAGGGAACGAGCTCCTACGAGCAGTACTTC. Its translation: CSARDQGGQGTSSYEQYF.